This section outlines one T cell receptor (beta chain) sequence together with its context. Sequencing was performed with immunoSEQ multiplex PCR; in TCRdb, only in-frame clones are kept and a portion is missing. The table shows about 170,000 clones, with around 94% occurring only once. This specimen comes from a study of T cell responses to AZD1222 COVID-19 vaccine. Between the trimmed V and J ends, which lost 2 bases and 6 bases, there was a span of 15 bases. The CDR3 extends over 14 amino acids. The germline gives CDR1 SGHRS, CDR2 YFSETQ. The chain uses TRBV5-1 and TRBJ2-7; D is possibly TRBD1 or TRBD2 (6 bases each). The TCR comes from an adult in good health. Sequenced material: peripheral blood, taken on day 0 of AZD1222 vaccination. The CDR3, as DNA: TGCGCCAGCAGCTTAGGGGGACTCCGCTCCGAGCAGTACTTC. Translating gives CASSLGGLRSEQYF.